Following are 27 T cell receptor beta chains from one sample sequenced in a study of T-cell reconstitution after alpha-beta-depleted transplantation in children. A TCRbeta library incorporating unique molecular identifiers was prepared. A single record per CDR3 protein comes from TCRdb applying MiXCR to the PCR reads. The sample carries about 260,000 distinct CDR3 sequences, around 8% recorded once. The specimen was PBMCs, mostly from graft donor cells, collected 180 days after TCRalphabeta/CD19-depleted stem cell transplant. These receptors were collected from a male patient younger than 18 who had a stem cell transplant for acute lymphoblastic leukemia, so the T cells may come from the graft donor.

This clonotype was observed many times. CDR3 in amino acids: CAISEADRSSYEQYF. CDR3 DNA sequence: TGTGCCATCAGTGAAGCGGACAGGAGTTCCTACGAGCAGTACTTC. The chain combines TRBV10-3 with TRBJ2-7; 7 bases fit TRBD1. The J segment lost 1 base and the V segment lost 3 bases, leaving 6 bases of the junction unmatched. The germline V gene has CDR1 ENHRY and CDR2 SYGVKD. The CDR3 consists of 15 residues.

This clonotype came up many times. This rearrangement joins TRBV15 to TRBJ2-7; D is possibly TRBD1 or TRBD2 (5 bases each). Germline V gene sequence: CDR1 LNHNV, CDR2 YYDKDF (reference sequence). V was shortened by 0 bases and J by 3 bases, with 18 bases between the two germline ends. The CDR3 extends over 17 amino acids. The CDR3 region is CATSRDWPRTGRYEQYF. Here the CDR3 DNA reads TGTGCCACCAGCAGAGATTGGCCCCGAACGGGACGCTACGAGCAGTACTTC.

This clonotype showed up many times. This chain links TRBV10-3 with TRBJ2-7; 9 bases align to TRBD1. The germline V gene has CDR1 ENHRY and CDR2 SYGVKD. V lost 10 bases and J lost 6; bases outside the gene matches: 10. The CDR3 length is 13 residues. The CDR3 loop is CATTWTGVGEQYF. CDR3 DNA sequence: TGTGCCACTACTTGGACAGGGGTGGGCGAGCAGTACTTC.

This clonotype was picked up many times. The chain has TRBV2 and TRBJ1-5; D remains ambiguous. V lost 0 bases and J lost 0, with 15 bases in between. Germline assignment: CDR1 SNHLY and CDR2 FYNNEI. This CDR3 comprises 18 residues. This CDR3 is CASSEARQFFNSNQPQHF. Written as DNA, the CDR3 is TGTGCCAGCAGTGAAGCGCGTCAGTTTTTTAATAGCAATCAGCCCCAGCATTTT.

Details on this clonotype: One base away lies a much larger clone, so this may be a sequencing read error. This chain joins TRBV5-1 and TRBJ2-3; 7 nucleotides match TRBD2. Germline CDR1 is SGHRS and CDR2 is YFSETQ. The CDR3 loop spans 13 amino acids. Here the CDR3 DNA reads TGCGGCAGCAGCGGGGACAGCACAGATACGCAGTATTTT. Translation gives CGSSGDSTDTQYF.

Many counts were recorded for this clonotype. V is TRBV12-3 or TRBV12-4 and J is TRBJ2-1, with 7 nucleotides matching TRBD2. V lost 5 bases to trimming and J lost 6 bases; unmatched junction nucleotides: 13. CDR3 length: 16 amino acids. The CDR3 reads CASSVGGGRARNEQFF. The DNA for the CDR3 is TGTGCCAGCAGTGTAGGTGGGGGGAGGGCCCGCAATGAGCAGTTCTTC.

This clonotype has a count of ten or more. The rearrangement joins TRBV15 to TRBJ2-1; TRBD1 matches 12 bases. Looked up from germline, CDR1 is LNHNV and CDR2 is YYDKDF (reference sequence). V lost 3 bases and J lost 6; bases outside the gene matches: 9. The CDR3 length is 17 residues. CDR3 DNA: TGTGCCACCAGCAGGACTCCGGGACAGGGGGCCCTCAATGAGCAGTTCTTC. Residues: CATSRTPGQGALNEQFF. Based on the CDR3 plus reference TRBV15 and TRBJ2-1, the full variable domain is DAMVIQNPRYQVTQFGKPVTLSCSQTLNHNVMYWYQQKSSQAPKLLFHYYDKDFNNEADTPDNFQSRRPNTSFCFLDIRSPGLGDTAMYLCATSRTPGQGALNEQFFGPGTRLTVL.

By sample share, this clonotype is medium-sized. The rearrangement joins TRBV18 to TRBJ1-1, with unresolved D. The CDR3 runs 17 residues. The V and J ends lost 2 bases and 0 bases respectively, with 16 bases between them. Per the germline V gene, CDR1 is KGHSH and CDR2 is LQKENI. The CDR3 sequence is CASSPSRLRSMNTEAFF. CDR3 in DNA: TGTGCCAGCTCACCAAGTCGACTCCGGTCGATGAACACTGAAGCTTTCTTT.

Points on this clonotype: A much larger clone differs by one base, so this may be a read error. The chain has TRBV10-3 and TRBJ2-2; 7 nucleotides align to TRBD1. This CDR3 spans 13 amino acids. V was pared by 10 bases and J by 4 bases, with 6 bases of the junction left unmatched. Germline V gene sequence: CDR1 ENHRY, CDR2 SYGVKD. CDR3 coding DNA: TGTGCCACGAGGGGGCACGCCACCGGGGAGCTGTTTTTT. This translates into CATRGHATGELFF.

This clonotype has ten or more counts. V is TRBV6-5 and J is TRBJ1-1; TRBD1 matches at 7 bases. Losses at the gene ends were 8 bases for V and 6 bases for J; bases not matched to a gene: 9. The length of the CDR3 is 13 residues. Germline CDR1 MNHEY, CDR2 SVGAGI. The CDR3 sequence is CASVIRGEAEAFF. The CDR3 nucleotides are TGTGCCAGCGTTATCAGGGGGGAGGCTGAAGCTTTCTTT.

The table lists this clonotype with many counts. The CDR3 coding sequence is TGTGCCAGCTCACCGGACAACAATCAGCCCCAGCATTTT. As protein: CASSPDNNQPQHF. The chain couples TRBV18 to TRBJ1-5; D is perhaps TRBD1 (5 bases). The CDR3 covers 13 residues. The V end was cut by 3 bases, the J end by 3 bases, with 6 bases between. In germline, CDR1 is KGHSH, CDR2 LQKENI.

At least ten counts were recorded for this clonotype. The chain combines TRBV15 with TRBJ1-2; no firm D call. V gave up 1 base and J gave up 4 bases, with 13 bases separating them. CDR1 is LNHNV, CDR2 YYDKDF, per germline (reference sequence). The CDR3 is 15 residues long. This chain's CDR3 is CATSRAIADAYGYTF. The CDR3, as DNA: TGTGCCACCAGCAGAGCTATTGCGGACGCCTATGGCTACACCTTC.

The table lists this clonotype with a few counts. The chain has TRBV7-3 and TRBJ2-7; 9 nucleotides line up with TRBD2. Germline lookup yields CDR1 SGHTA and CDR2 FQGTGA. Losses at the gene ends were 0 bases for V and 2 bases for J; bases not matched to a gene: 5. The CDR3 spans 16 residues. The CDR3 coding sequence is TGTGCCAGCAGCTTAACCAGGGCTAGCGGGACCTACGAGCAGTACTTC. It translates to CASSLTRASGTYEQYF. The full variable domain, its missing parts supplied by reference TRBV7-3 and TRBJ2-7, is GAGVSQTPSNKVTEKGKYVELRCDPISGHTALYWYRQSLGQGPEFLIYFQGTGAADDSGLPNDRFFAVRPEGSVSTLKIQRTERGDSAVYLCASSLTRASGTYEQYFGPGTRLTVT.

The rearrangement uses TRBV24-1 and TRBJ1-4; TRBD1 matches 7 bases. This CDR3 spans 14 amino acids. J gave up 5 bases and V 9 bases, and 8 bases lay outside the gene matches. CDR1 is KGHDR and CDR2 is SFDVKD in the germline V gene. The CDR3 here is CATSAGTANEKLFF. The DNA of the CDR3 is TGTGCCACCTCCGCCGGGACAGCCAATGAAAAACTGTTTTTT.

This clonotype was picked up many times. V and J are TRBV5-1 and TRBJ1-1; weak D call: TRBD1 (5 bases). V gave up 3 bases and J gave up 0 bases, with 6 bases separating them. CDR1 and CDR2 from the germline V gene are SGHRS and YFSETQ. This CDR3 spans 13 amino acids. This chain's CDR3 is CASSSQVNTEAFF. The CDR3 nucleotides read TGCGCCAGCAGCTCACAGGTGAACACTGAAGCTTTCTTT.

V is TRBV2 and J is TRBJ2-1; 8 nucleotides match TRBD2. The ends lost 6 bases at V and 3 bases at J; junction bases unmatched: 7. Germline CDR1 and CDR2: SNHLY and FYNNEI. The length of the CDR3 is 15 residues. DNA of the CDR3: TGTGCCAGCAGCCCCGGGCGGGGGGTCTACAATGAGCAGTTCTTC. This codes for CASSPGRGVYNEQFF.

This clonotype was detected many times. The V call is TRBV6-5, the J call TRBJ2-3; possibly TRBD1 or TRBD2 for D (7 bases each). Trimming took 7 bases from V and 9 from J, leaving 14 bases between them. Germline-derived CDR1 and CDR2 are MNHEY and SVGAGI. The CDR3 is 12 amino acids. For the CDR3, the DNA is TGTGCCAGCACCCCCAGGGGGGGGACGCAGTATTTT. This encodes CASTPRGGTQYF.

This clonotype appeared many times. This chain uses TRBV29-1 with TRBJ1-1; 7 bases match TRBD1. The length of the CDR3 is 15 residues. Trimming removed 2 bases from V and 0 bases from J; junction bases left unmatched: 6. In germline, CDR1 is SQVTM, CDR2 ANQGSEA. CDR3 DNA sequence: TGCAGCGTTGAACCCCGCGGACAGGTGAACACTGAAGCTTTCTTT. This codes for CSVEPRGQVNTEAFF.

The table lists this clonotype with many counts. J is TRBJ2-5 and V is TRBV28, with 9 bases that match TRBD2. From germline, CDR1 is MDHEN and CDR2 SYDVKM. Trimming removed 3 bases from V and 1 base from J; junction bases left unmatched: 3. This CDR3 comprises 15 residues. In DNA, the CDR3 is TGTGCCAGCAGTTTGGGGCGGGAGGGCCAAGAGACCCAGTACTTC. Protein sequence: CASSLGREGQETQYF.

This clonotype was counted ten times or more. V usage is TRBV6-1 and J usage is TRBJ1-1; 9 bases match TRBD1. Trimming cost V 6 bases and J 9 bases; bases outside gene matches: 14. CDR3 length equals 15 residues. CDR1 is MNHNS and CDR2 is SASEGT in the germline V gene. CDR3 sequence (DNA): TGTGCCAGCAGGATCGGCACAGGGGGCTCGATTCAAGCTTTCTTT. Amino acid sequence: CASRIGTGGSIQAFF.

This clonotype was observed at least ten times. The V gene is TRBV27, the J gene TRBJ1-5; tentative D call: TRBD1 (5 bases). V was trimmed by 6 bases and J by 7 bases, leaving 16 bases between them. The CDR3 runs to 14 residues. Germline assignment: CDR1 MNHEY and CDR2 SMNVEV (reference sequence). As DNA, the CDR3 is TGTGCCAGCAGCCCTGCGGGGGGAAGGCAGCCCCAGCATTTT. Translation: CASSPAGGRQPQHF.

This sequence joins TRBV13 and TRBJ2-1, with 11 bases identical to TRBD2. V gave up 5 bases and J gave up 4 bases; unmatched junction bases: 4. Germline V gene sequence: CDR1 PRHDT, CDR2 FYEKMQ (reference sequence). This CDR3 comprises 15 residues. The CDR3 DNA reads TGTGCCAGCAGCCACGGGACTAGCGGTTACAATGAGCAGTTCTTC. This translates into CASSHGTSGYNEQFF. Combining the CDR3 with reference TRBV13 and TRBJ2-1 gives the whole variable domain AAGVIQSPRHLIKEKRETATLKCYPIPRHDTVYWYQQGPGQDPQFLISFYEKMQSDKGSIPDRFSAQQFSDYHSELNMSSLELGDSALYFCASSHGTSGYNEQFFGPGTRLTVL.

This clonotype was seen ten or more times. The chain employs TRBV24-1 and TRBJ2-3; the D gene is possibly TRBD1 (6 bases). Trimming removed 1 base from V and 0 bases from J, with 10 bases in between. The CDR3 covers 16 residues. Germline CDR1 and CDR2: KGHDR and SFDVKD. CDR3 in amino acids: CATSDFMGHSTDTQYF. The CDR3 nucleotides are TGTGCCACCAGTGATTTTATGGGACACAGCACAGATACGCAGTATTTT.

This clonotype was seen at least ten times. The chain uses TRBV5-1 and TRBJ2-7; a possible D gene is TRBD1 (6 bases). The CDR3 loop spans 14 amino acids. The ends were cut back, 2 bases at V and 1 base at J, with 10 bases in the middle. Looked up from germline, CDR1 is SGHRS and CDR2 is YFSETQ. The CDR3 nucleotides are TGCGCCAGCAGCTTAAAAGGGACATCCTACGAGCAGTACTTC. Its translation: CASSLKGTSYEQYF.

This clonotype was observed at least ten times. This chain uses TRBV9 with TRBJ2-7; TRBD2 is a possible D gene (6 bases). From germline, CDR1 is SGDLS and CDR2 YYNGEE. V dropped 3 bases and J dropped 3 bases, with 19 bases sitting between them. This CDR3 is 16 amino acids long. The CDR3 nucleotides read TGTGCCAGCAGCGCGGGGCTAGCGTGGGATTACTACGAGCAGTACTTC. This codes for CASSAGLAWDYYEQYF.

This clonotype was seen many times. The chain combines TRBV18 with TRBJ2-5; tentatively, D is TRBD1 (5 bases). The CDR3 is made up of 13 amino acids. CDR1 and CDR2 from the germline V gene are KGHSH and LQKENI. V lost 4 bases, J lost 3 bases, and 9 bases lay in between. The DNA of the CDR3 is TGTGCCAGCTCACTCAGGGCTGAAGAGACCCAGTACTTC. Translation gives CASSLRAEETQYF. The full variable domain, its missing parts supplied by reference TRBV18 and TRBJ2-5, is NAGVMQNPRHLVRRRGQEARLRCSPMKGHSHVYWYRQLPEEGLKFMVYLQKENIIDESGMPKERFSAEFPKEGPSILRIQQVVRGDSAAYFCASSLRAEETQYFGPGTRLLVL.

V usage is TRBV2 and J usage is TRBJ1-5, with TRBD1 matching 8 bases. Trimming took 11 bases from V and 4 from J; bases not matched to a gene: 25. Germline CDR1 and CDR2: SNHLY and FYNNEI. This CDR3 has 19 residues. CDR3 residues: CAFSRIHRDRRWGNQPQHF. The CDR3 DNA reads TGTGCCTTCAGCCGTATACACCGGGACAGGAGGTGGGGAAATCAGCCCCAGCATTTT. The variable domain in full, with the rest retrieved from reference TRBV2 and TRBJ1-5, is EPEVTQTPSHQVTQMGQEVILRCVPISNHLYFYWYRQILGQKVEFLVSFYNNEISEKSEIFDDQFSVERPDGSNFTLKIRSTKLEDSAMYFCAFSRIHRDRRWGNQPQHFGDGTRLSIL.